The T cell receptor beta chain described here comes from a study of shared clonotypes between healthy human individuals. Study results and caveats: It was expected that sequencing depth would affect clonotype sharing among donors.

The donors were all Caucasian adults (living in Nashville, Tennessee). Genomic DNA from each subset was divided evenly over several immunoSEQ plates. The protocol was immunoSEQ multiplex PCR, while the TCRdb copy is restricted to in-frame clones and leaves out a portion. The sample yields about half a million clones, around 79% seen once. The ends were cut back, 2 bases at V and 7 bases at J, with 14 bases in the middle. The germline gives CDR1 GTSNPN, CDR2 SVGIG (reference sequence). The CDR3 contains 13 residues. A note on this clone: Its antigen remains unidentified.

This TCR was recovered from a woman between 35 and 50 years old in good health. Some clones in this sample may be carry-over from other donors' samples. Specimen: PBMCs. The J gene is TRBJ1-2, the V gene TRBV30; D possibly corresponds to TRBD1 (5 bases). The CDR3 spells CAWSRDGKSGYTF. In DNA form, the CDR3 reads TGTGCCTGGAGTCGGGACGGCAAGAGTGGCTACACCTTC.